This T cell receptor (gamma chain) was observed in a study of Vδ1+ human thymocytes. Comments on this clone: The antigen is not known.

Study findings and constraints: The authors advised highly purified populations and single-cell validation. Around 20% of thymic delta-chain sequences were Vdelta2, with few Vdelta3, unlike blood Vdelta1+ controls. In the thymus, TRG and TRD repertoires looked highly polyclonal with Gaussian CDR3 lengths.

Thymocytes were sorted as CD3+ TCRVdelta1+ TCRVdelta2- after alphabeta T cell depletion. The CDR3 length is 14 residues. Germline lookup yields CDR1 EGSNGY and CDR2 YDSYNSKV. Trimming took 0 bases from V and 8 from J; bases not matched to a gene: 10. RNA was extracted from the cells and then reverse transcribed. Multiplex PCR used pooled V-gene forward primers and a constant-region reverse primer to amplify CDR3s. TCRdb called clones from the multiplex PCR reads again using CATT. This sample has about 36,000 gamma-chain clones, with 20% to 25% found just once. The receptor comes from a girl under three years old who had congenital heart surgery. V and J are TRGV2 and TRGJ1 or TRGJ2. The sequenced material came from Vdelta1+ gamma-delta thymocytes from the thymus. The subset is: FACS-sorted CD3+ TCRalphabeta- TCRVdelta1+ TCRVdelta2- thymocytes. The CDR3 here is CATWDGRYPNKKLF. CDR3 DNA: TGTGCCACCTGGGACGGGCGCTATCCTAATAAGAAACTCTTT.